This TCR beta chain was documented in a study of human T cells and chemical hapten exposure (dated by TCRdb to the early 2020s). The study in broad terms: For sensitization, 2% DPC in acetone was applied to an approximately 2 cm by approximately 2 cm area of upper inner arm skin. Libraries were pooled for sequencing, and variation in per-sample TCR yields was attributed mainly to small differences in library volumes within the pool. The patient cohort, mostly female, included alopecia areata with under or over 50% scalp involvement, alopecia totalis and alopecia universalis. Throughout the approximately 22-week study period, patients were also given weekly therapeutic DPC doses on the scalp. Blood was sampled from patients pre-sensitization (week 0) and at 2, 6 and about 24 weeks after DPC sensitization. For TCR sequencing, blood came from 25 to 35 alopecia patients at anywhere from one to four time points (pre-sensitization, 2, 6 and 24 weeks). Patch testing was performed on the upper back with Finn chambers containing 0.01% DPC, and the patch tests were scored after 6 days according to International Contact Dermatitis Research Group standards. From each blood RNA sample, both TCR alpha and TCR beta chains were sequenced. This study followed changes in the peripheral blood TCR repertoire in vivo during primary and secondary sensitization of alopecia patients to the hapten diphenylcyclopropenone (DPC). Study-wide findings and limitations: Because all patients had alopecia, a presumed autoimmune disease, the immune response of the patients might differ from that of healthy individuals. No change with DPC sensitization was found in the number of TCRs above 1 in 1000 frequency, and no evidence of global repertoire structure alterations was found. Repeated subsampling changed both the strength of the expansion versus patch-test correlation and the threshold at which that correlation became significant. A positive correlation was found between the number of PT1 expanded TCRs and patch test score, with significance reached at thresholds 8, 16 and 32 but not 4. Compared with pre-sensitization or healthy control sets, expanded TCRs formed significantly more large CDR3 similarity clusters, which is consistent with antigen-driven responses.

Ten or more counts support this clonotype. It lacks a known antigen. Base qualities are not recorded, but no much larger clone differs from it by a single base. The germline V gene provides CDR1 MGHRA and CDR2 YSYEKL. The CDR3 runs 16 amino acids, cysteine and phenylalanine included. CDR3 DNA is the only sequence kept; it has 48 bases, read in frame from the first base. The germline V end is reduced by 4 bases and the J end by 8 bases; junction bases left unmatched: 8. Libraries were built with RACE. Instrument used: NextSeq 500. During library preparation, unique molecular identifiers were attached to individual cDNA molecules so that TCRs could be counted in a quantitative, reproducible way. Per the original workflow: The median number of TCRs per sample was 85,000 to 100,000, ranging from 23,224 to 690,600. The Decombinator software suite was used to annotate the V, J and CDR3 of the TCR reads. For the PS versus PT1 abundance plots, all samples were subsampled to the same number of TCRs (28,000). TCRs were defined as expanded if absent before sensitization and observed at least eight times at the 2-week time point. TCRdb reran the public reads through fastp at Q25 and MiXCR, keeping productive beta chains. When rows share a CDR3 protein, they turn into one entry using the most common DNA and genes. The V and J calls were determined by TCRdb, not by the authors. The sample has fewer than 45,000 distinct CDR3 sequences on record, about 9.4% of them singletons. Together, the top ten hold around 25% of the sample.

This sample's time point label indicates: pre-sensitization, week 0. The intended sense of this specimen's treatment or condition label: therapeutic diphenylcyclopropenone sensitization with weekly scalp DPC. Total RNA was extracted from unfractionated whole blood collected in Tempus Blood RNA tubes. At each patch-test visit, blood was drawn before the patch test was applied. To be eligible, patients had to be aged 18 to 70, diagnosed with alopecia and judged suitable for DPC therapy, while pregnant patients were excluded. The sequencing used whole blood, collected in connection with sensitization to the hapten diphenylcyclopropenone (DPC). The source is a man aged 45-60 years with alopecia areata. Some clones in this sample may be carry-over from other donors' samples. Rearrangement joined TRBV4-1 to TRBJ2-3, with 14 bases aligning to TRBD2. The CDR3 protein is CASSLGLAGESGTQYF. The nucleotides are TGCGCCAGCAGCCTGGGACTAGCGGGAGAATCCGGTACGCAGTATTTT.